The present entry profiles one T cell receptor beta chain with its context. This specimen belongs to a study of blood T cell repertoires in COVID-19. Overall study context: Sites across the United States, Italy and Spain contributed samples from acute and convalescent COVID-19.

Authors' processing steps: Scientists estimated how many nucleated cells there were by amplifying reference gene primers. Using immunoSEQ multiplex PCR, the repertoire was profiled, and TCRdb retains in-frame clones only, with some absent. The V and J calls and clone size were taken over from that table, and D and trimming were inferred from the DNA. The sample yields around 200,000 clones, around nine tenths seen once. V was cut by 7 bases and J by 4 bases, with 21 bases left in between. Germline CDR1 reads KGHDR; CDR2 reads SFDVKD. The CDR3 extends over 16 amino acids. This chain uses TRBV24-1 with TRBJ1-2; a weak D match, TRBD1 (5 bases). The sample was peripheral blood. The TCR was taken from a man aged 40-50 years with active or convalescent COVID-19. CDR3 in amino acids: CATRFYQGFRSYGYTF. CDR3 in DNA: TGTGCCACCAGATTTTACCAGGGTTTCCGAAGCTATGGCTACACCTTC.